This TCR beta chain was found in a study of spatial heterogeneity in lung cancer. Findings and caveats of the study: Blood showed ubiquitous tumor TCRs more often at resection than at routine follow-up.

The CDR3 spans 15 residues. The germline V and J ends were trimmed by 3 bases and 8 bases, with 17 bases remaining between them. Germline V gene sequence: CDR1 SNHLY, CDR2 FYNNEI. This clonotype was observed at least ten times. What it binds is not known. TCRdb analysed the 5' RACE reads with MiXCR anew, one entry per CDR3 protein. The repertoire holds more than 20,000 distinct CDR3 sequences, with about 5% as singletons. The time point was: sample taken at primary tumor resection. Unsorted whole RNA from tumor, nontumor lung or frozen PBMC underwent sequencing. This sample comprised PBMCs, obtained at surgery. J is TRBJ2-1 and V is TRBV2; D is possibly TRBD1 (5 bases). The receptor comes from a male donor with early-stage non-small cell lung cancer. The CDR3 coding sequence is TGTGCCAGCAGTGAGGGGCAAGAAAGGTGGGATGAGCAGTTCTTC. Protein product: CASSEGQERWDEQFF.